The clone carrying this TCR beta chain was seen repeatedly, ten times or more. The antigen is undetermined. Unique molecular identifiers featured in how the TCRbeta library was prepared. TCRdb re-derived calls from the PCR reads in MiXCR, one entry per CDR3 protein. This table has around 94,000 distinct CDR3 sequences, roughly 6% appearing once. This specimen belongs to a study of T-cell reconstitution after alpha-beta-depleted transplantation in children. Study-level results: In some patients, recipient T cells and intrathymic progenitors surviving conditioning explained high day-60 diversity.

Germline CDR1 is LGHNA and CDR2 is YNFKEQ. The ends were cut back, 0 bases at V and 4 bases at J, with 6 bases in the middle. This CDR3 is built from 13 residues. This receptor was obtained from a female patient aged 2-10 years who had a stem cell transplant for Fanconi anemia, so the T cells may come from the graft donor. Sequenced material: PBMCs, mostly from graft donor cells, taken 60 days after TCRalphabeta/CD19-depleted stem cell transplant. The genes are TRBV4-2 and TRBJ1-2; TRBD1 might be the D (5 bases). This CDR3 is CASSQDGTYGYTF. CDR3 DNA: TGTGCCAGCAGCCAAGATGGGACCTATGGCTACACCTTC.